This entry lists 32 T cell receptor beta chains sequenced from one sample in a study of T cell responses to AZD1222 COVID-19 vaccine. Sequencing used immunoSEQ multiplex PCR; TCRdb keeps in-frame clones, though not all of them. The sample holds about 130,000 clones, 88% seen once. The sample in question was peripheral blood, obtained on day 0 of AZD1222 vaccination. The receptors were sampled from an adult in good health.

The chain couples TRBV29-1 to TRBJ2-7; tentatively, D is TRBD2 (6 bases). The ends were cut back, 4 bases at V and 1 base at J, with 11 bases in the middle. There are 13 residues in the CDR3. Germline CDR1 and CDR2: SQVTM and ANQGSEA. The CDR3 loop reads CSVGRGWSYEQYF. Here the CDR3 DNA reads TGCAGCGTTGGGCGGGGATGGTCCTACGAGCAGTACTTC.

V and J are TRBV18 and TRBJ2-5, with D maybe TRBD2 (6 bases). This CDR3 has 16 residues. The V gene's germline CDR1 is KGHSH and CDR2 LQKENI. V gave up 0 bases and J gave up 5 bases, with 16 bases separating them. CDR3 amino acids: CASSPPVRGLRETQYF. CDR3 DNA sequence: TGTGCCAGCTCACCACCGGTGCGGGGCTTGCGGGAGACCCAGTACTTC.

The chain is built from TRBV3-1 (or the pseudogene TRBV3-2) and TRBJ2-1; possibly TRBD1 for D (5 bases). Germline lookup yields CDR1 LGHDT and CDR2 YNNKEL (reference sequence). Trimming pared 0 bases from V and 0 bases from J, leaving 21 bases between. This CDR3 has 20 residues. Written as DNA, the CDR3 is TGTGCCAGCAGCCAAGACGGAGACAGAGAGGATCTGAGCTCCTACAATGAGCAGTTCTTC. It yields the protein CASSQDGDREDLSSYNEQFF.

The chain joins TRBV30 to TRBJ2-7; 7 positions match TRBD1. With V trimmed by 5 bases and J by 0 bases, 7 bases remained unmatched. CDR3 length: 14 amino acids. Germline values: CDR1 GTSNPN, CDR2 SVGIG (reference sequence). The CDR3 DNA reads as TGTGCCTGGCACCGGGACAGCAGCTCCTACGAGCAGTACTTC. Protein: CAWHRDSSSYEQYF.

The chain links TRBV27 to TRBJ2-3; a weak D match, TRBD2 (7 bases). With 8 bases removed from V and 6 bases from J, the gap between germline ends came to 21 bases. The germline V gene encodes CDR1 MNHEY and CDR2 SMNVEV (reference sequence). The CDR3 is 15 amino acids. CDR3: CASGGGSEPVDTQYF. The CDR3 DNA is TGTGCCAGCGGGGGGGGCTCCGAACCGGTGGATACGCAGTATTTT.

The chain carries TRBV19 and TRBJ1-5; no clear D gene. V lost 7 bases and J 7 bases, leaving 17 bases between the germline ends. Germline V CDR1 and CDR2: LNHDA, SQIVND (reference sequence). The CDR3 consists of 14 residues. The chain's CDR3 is CASTLAESSQPQHF. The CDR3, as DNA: TGTGCCAGTACCCTGGCGGAGAGTTCACAGCCCCAGCATTTT.

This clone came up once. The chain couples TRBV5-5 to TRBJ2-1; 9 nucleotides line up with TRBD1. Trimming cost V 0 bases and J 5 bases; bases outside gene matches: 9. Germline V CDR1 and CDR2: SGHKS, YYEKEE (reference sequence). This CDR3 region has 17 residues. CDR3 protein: CASSLGGRDRVHNEQFF. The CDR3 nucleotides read TGTGCCAGCAGCTTGGGAGGTCGGGACAGGGTCCACAATGAGCAGTTCTTC. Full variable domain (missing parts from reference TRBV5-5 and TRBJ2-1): DAGVTQSPTHLIKTRGQQVTLRCSPISGHKSVSWYQQVLGQGPQFIFQYYEKEERGRGNFPDRFSARQFPNYSSELNVNALLLGDSALYLCASSLGGRDRVHNEQFFGPGTRLTVL.

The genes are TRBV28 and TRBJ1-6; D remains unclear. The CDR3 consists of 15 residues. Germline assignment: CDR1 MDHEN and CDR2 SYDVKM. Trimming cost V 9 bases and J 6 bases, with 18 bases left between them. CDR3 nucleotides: TGTGCCAGTTCTTCAACTCCCCGCGGTAATTCACCCCTCCACTTT. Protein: CASSSTPRGNSPLHF.

The CDR3 region is CASSVDRTAIQQYF. The CDR3 DNA sequence: TGTGCCAGCAGCGTGGACAGAACGGCTATACAGCAGTACTTC. The chain joins TRBV5-6 to TRBJ2-7, with D perhaps matching TRBD1 (6 bases). V was pared by 4 bases and J by 8 bases, with 19 bases between. The CDR3 spans 14 residues. Germline V lookup: CDR1 SGHDT, CDR2 YYEEEE. The full variable domain, in which reference TRBV5-6 and TRBJ2-7 provide the parts outside the CDR3, is DAGVTQSPTHLIKTRGQQVTLRCSPKSGHDTVSWYQQALGQGPQFIFQYYEEEERQRGNFPDRFSGHQFPNYSSELNVNALLLGDSALYLCASSVDRTAIQQYFGPGTRLTVT.

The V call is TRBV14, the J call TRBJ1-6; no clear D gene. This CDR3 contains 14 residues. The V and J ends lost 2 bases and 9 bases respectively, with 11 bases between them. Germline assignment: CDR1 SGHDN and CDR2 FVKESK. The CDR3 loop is CASSQSRSGSPLHF. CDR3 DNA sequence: TGTGCCAGCAGCCAATCGCGTTCGGGTTCACCCCTCCACTTT.

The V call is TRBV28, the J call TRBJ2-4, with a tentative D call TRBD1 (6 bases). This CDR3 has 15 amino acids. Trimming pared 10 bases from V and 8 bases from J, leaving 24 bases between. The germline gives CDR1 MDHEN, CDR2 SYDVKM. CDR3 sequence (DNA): TGTGCCACCTCCGGACAGTCCCCTTCAGGGGACATTCAGTACTTC. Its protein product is CATSGQSPSGDIQYF.

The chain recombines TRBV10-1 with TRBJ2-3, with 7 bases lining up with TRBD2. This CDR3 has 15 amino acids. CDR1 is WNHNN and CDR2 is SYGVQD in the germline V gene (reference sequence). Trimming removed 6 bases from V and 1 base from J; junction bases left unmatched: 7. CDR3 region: CASSQTSDRTDTQYF. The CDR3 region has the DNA TGCGCCAGCAGCCAAACTAGCGATCGCACAGATACGCAGTATTTT.

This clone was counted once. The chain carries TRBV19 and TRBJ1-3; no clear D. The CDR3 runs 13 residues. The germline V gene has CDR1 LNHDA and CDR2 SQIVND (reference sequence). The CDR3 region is CGAGVPSGNTIYF. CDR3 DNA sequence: TGTGGGGCAGGAGTCCCCTCTGGAAACACCATATATTTT.

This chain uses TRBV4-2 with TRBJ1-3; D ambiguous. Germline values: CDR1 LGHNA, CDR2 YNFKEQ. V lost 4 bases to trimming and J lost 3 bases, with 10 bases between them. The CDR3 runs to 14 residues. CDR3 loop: CASSPNGLGNTIYF. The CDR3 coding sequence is TGTGCCAGCAGCCCCAATGGGCTTGGAAACACCATATATTTT.

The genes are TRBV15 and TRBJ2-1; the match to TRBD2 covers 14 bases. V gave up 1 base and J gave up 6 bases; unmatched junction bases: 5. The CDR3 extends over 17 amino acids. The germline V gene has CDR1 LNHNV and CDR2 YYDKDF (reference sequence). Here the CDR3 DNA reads TGTGCCACCAGCAGAGGACTAGCGGGGGGGCCTGGCAATGAGCAGTTCTTC. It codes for CATSRGLAGGPGNEQFF.

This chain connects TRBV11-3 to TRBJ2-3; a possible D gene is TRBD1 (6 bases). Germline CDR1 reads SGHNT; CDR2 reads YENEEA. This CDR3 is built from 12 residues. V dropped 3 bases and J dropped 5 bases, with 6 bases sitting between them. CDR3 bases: TGTGCCAGCAGCTTCAGGGGAGATACGCAGTATTTT. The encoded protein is CASSFRGDTQYF. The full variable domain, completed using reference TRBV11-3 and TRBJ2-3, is EAGVVQSPRYKIIEKKQPVAFWCNPISGHNTLYWYLQNLGQGPELLIRYENEEAVDDSQLPKDRFSAERLKGVDSTLKIQPAELGDSAVYLCASSFRGDTQYFGPGTRLTVL.

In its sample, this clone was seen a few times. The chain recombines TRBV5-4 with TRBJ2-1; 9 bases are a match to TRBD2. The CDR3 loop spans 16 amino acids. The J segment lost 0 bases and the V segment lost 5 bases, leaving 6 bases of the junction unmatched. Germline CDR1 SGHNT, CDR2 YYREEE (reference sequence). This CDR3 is CASSLAGASSYNEQFF. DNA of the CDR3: TGTGCCAGCAGTTTAGCGGGAGCCTCCTCCTACAATGAGCAGTTCTTC.

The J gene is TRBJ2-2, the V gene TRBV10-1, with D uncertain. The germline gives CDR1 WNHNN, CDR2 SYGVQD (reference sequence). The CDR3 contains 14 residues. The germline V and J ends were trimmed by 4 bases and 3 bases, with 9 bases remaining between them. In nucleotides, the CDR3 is TGCGCCAGCAGTGCTCGTGGAGACACCGGGGAGCTGTTTTTT. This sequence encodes CASSARGDTGELFF.

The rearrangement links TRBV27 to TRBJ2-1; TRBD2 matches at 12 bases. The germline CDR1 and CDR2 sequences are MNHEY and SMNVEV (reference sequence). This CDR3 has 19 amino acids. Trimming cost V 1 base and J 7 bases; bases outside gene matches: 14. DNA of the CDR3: TGTGCCAGCAGTTTATTGCCATCAACGACTAGCGGGAGAGGTAATGAGCAGTTCTTC. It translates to CASSLLPSTTSGRGNEQFF.

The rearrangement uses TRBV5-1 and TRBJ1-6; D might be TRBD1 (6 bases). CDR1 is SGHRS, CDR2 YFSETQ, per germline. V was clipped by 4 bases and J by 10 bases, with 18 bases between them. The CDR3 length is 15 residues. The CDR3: CASSPVVAQGSPLHF. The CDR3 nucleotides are TGCGCCAGCAGCCCGGTAGTCGCACAGGGATCACCCCTCCACTTT.

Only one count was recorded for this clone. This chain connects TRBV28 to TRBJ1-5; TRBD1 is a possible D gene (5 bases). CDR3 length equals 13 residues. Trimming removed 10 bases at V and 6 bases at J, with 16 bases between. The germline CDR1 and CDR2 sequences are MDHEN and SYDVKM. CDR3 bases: TGTGCCACGGGACCCCAAAGGATTCAGCCCCAGCATTTT. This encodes CATGPQRIQPQHF. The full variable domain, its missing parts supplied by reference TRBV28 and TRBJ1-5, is DVKVTQSSRYLVKRTGEKVFLECVQDMDHENMFWYRQDPGLGLRLIYFSYDVKMKEKGDIPEGYSVSREKKERFSLILESASTNQTSMYLCATGPQRIQPQHFGDGTRLSIL.

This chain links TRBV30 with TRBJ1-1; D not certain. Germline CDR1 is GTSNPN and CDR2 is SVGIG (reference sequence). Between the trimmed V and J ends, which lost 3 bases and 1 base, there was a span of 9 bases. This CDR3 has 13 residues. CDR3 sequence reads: CAWRDQKNTEAFF. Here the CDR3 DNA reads TGTGCCTGGAGGGACCAAAAGAACACTGAAGCTTTCTTT.

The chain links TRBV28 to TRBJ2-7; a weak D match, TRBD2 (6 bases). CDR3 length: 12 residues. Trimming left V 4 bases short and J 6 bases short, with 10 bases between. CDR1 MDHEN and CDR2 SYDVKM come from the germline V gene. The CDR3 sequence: CASSSAGPEQYF. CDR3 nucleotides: TGTGCCAGCAGTTCGGCGGGACCCGAGCAGTACTTC.

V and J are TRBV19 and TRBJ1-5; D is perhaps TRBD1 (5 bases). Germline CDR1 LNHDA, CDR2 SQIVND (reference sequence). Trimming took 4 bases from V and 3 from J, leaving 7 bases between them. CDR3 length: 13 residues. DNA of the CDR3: TGTGCCAGTAGTACAGGGTTCAATCAGCCCCAGCATTTT. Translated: CASSTGFNQPQHF.

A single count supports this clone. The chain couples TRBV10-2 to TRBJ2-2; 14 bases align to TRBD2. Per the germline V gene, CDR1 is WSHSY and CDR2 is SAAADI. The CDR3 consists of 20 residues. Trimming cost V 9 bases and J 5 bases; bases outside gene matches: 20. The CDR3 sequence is CASRGWGEGLAGALTGELFF. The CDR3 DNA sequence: TGCGCCAGTCGAGGGTGGGGTGAGGGACTAGCGGGAGCCCTGACCGGGGAGCTGTTTTTT.

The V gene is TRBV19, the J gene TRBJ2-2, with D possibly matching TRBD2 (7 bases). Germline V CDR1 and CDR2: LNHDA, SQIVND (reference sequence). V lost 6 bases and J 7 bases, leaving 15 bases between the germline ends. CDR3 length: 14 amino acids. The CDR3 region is CASRPGGGFGELFF. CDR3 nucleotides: TGTGCCAGTAGGCCTGGCGGGGGCTTCGGGGAGCTGTTTTTT.

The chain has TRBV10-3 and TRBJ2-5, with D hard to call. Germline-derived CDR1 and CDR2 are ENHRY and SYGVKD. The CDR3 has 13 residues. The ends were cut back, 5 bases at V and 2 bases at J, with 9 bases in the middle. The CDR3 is CAISRADQETQYF. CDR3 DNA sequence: TGTGCCATCAGTCGGGCAGATCAAGAGACCCAGTACTTC.

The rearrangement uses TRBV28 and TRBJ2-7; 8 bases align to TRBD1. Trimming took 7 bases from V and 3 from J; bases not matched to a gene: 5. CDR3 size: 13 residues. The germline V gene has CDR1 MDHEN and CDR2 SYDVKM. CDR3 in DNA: TGTGCCAGCACTTCTGACAGGGGCTACGAGCAGTACTTC. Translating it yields CASTSDRGYEQYF.

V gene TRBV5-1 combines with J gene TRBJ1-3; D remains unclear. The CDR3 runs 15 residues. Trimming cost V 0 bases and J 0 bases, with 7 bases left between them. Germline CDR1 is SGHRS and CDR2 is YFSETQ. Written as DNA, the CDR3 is TGCGCCAGCAGCTTGGTTGGGAACTCTGGAAACACCATATATTTT. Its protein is CASSLVGNSGNTIYF.

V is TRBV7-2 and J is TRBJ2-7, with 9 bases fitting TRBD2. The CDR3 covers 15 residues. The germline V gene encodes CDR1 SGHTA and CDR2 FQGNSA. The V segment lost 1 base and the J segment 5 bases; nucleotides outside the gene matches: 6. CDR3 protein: CASSLGSSGRDEQYF. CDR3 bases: TGTGCCAGCAGCTTAGGTAGTAGCGGGAGAGACGAGCAGTACTTC. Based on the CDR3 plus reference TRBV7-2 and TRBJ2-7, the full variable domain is GAGVSQSPSNKVTEKGKDVELRCDPISGHTALYWYRQSLGQGLEFLIYFQGNSAPDKSGLPSDRFSAERTGGSVSTLTIQRTQQEDSAVYLCASSLGSSGRDEQYFGPGTRLTVT.

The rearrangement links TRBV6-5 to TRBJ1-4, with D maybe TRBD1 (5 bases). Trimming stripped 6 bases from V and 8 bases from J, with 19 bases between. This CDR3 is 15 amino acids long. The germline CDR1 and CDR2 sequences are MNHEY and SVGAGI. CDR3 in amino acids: CASRTFPGDNEKLFF. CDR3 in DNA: TGTGCCAGCAGGACCTTCCCGGGGGATAACGAAAAACTGTTTTTT.

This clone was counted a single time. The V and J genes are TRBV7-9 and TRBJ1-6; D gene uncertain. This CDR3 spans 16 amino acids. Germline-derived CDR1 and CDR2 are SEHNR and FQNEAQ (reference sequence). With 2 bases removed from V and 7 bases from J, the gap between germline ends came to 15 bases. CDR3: CASSLQSGSVNSPLHF. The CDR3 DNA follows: TGTGCCAGCAGCTTACAATCGGGCAGCGTCAATTCACCCCTCCACTTT.